Listed below are T cell receptor beta chains from one sample, sequenced in a study of cytomegalovirus exposure and HLA in healthy donors. The method was immunoSEQ multiplex PCR; TCRdb's version includes in-frame clones alone and lacks a portion of them. The sample lists about 150,000 clones, around 75% occurring once. Sequenced material: PBMCs. The receptors stem from a man aged 60 to 75 in good health and CMV-seronegative. The CDR3 runs from the conserved cysteine through the conserved F or W. D genes are given only for firm matches. Clone size is not always given. Where it is, it says once, few, many or a class for expanded clones.

NA | NA | TRBJ1-5 | TRBV28 | TGTGCCAGCAGGGGAGGGGGGTTCAATCAGCCCCAGCATTTT | CASRGGGFNQPQHF
NA | NA | TRBJ2-1 | TRBV11-2 | TGTGCCAGCAGCTTGGACACCGACAATGAGCAGTTCTTC | CASSLDTDNEQFF
NA | TRBD2 | TRBJ2-3 | TRBV29-1 | TGCAGCGTTTCCTACGGGGCACTAGCGGCGGATACGCAGTATTTT | CSVSYGALAADTQYF
NA | TRBD1 | TRBJ2-7 | TRBV5-8 | TGTGCCAGCAGCTTGGCCGGGACAGGGGCCTCCGAGCAGTACTTC | CASSLAGTGASEQYF
NA | NA | TRBJ1-2 | TRBV7-8 | TGTGCCAGCAGCTTAGTAGAGGGCATCTACACCTTC | CASSLVEGIYTF
NA | NA | TRBJ1-4 | TRBV29-1 | TGCAGCGTTGAAGGGGGGGTTGGTGAAAAACTGTTTTTT | CSVEGGVGEKLFF
NA | NA | TRBJ2-1 | TRBV7-7 | TGTGCTAGCAGCCCTTCCCTAAGGGGTGAGCAGTTCTTC | CASSPSLRGEQFF
few | TRBD1 | TRBJ1-2 | TRBV28 | TGTGCCAGCAGTTCGCCGGACAGGGTCTATGGCTACACCTTC | CASSSPDRVYGYTF
NA | NA | TRBJ2-2 | TRBV5-1 | TGCGCCAGCAGCCCGAGCGCGGCGAACACCGGGGAGCTGTTTTTT | CASSPSAANTGELFF
few | NA | TRBJ2-6 | TRBV7-9 | TGTGCCAGCAGCCCCGTCAACGCCGGCTCTGGGGCCAACGTCCTGACTTTC | CASSPVNAGSGANVLTF
NA | TRBD1 | TRBJ1-2 | TRBV7-6 | TGTGCCAGCAGCCTCACCCGGGACAGTCCAATTCATTTC | CASSLTRDSPIHF
NA | TRBD2 | TRBJ2-1 | TRBV6-1 | TGTGCCAGCAGTGAAATAGGACTAGCGGGAGAGGATGAGCAGTTCTTC | CASSEIGLAGEDEQFF
few | NA | TRBJ1-3 | TRBV30 | TGTGCCTGGAGTGTACGCCGAGCGAACTCTGGAAACACCATATATTTT | CAWSVRRANSGNTIYF
NA | TRBD2 | TRBJ2-7 | TRBV27 | TGTGCCAGCTCCACTAGCGGGATTTTCTACGAGCAGTACTTC | CASSTSGIFYEQYF
few | TRBD2 | TRBJ2-1 | TRBV15 | TGTGCCACCAGCAGAGCCTCCGCGACTAGCAGGAATGAGCAGTTCTTC | CATSRASATSRNEQFF
NA | NA | TRBJ2-7 | TRBV27 | TGTGCCAGCAGTTCTCACAGAGCCTACGAGCAGTACTTC | CASSSHRAYEQYF
few | NA | TRBJ1-2 | TRBV5-4 | TGTGCCAGCAGCTTGGGGACTGATGGAGGCTACACCTTC | CASSLGTDGGYTF
few | NA | TRBJ1-5 | TRBV10-3 | TGTGCCATCAGCGGCAGCATGGGAGATACCCATAGCAATCAGCCCCAGCATTTT | CAISGSMGDTHSNQPQHF
NA | TRBD1 | TRBJ1-1 | TRBV19 | TGTGCCAGTAGTATCGGGACAGAGAACACTGAAGCTTTCTTT | CASSIGTENTEAFF
NA | TRBD1 | TRBJ1-2 | TRBV28 | TGTGCCAGCAGTTTGACAGGGGGTAACTATGGCTACACCTTC | CASSLTGGNYGYTF
NA | NA | TRBJ2-3 | TRBV6-5 | TGTGCCACCAGCCGGGGTTGGACAGATACGCAGTATTTT | CATSRGWTDTQYF
NA | TRBD2 | TRBJ2-1 | TRBV6-5 | TGTGCCAGCAGGCGGGGACTAACCCCCTACAATGAGCAGTTCTTC | CASRRGLTPYNEQFF
NA | NA | TRBJ1-4 | TRBV19 | TGTGCCAGTAGGTTTATGGGACTTGGCGAAAAACTGTTTTTT | CASRFMGLGEKLFF
few | TRBD1 | TRBJ2-7 | TRBV9 | TGTGCCAGCAGCGGACAGGGCTACGAGCAGTACTTC | CASSGQGYEQYF
NA | NA | TRBJ2-3 | TRBV6-5 | TGTGCCAGCAGTTCTTTTGGTGGGGCGGGCACAGATACGCAGTATTTT | CASSSFGGAGTDTQYF
NA | TRBD1 | TRBJ2-5 | TRBV30 | TGTGCCTGGAGTCCGGACAGGGGGTTTGAGACCCAGTACTTC | CAWSPDRGFETQYF